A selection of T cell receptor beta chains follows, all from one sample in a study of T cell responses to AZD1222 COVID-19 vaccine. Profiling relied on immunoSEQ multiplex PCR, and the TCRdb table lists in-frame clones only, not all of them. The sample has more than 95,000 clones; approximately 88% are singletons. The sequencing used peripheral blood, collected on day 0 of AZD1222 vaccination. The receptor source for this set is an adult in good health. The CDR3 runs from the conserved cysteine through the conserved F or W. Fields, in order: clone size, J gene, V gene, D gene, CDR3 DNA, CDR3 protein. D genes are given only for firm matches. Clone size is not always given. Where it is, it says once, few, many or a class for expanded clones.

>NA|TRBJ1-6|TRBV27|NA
TGTGCCAGCAGTCCCCGGGTCTCCTATAATTCACCCCTCCACTTT
CASSPRVSYNSPLHF
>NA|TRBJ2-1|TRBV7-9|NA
TGTGCCAGCAGATATAACCGTGAGCAGTTCTTC
CASRYNREQFF
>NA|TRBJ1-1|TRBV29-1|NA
TGCAGCGTGAGACGGAGCACTGAAGCTTTCTTT
CSVRRSTEAFF
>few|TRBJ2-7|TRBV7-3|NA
TGTGCCAGCAGCAACAGGGCCCTCTACGAGCAGTACTTC
CASSNRALYEQYF
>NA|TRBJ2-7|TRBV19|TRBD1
TGTGCCAGTAGTCCCAGGGGGTGGAGCTCCTACGAGCAGTACTTC
CASSPRGWSSYEQYF
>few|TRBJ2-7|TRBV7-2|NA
TGTGCCAGCAGCCTTTCGAAATTTACTAGCCCACTTACCTACGAGCAGTACTTC
CASSLSKFTSPLTYEQYF
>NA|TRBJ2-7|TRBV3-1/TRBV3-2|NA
TGTGCCAGCAGCCAAGTCACCTCCGGGGAGCAGTACTTC
CASSQVTSGEQYF
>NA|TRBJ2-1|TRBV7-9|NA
TGTGCCAGCAGCTTAGGGCACAATGAGCAGTTCTTC
CASSLGHNEQFF
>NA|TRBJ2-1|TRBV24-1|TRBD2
TGTGCCACCAGTGATGGCAAACTAGCGGGAGGTAGCCATGAGCAGTTCTTC
CATSDGKLAGGSHEQFF
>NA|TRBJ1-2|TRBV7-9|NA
TGTGCCAGCAGCCGGGGGGCCAACTATGGCTACACCTTC
CASSRGANYGYTF
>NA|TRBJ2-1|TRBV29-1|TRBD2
TGCAGCGGCAAAGGGACTAGCGGGGGGAGTGGGTTCTTC
CSGKGTSGGSGFF
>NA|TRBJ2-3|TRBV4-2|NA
TGTGCCAGCAGCCAAACTTCGACAGATACGCAGTATTTT
CASSQTSTDTQYF
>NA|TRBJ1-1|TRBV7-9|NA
TGTGCCAGCAGCTTAAGTCAGCGCGCTGAAGCTTTCTTT
CASSLSQRAEAFF
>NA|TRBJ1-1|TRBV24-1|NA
TGTGCCACCAGTGATTGGGGGACTGAAGCTTTCTTT
CATSDWGTEAFF
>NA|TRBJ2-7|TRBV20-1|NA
TGCAGTGCTAGTCCTTACCCAAGCTCCTACGAGCAGTACTTC
CSASPYPSSYEQYF